These T cell receptor beta chains were read from a single sample in a study of memory CD4+ T cells and cytomegalovirus serostatus. TCRdb's table, derived via immunoSEQ multiplex PCR, lists solely in-frame clones and lacks some. The table lists under 50,000 clones, approximately 78% of them singletons, with 0.9% to 0.95% in the top ten. Input material: memory CD4+ T cells from blood. Receptors originate from an adult in good health and CMV-seronegative. Each CDR3 is given without its conserved first and last residue.

V: TRBV7-9
J: TRBJ2-7
CDR3: ASSPGTPSSYEQY

V: TRBV28
J: TRBJ1-5
CDR3: ASSLDSRRPQH

V: TRBV6-5
J: TRBJ1-2
CDR3: ASSYRANEGDYGYT

V: TRBV28
J: TRBJ1-5
CDR3: ASRTNKGGNQPQH

V: TRBV30
J: TRBJ1-5
CDR3: AWSPGTQNQPQH

V: TRBV9
J: TRBJ2-3
CDR3: ASSLAPPPDTQY

V: TRBV5-1
J: TRBJ2-7
CDR3: ASSLGTGGIHEQY

V: TRBV4-2
J: TRBJ1-2
CDR3: ASSQDRGGAYGYT

V: TRBV19
J: TRBJ2-2
CDR3: AGGGRGTGELF

V: TRBV4-2
J: TRBJ2-5
CDR3: ASSPTSGGPNGFQETQY

V: TRBV20-1
J: TRBJ2-7
CDR3: SAALVREQY

V: TRBV4-3
J: TRBJ2-5
CDR3: ASSLGGVQETQY

V: TRBV28
J: TRBJ1-4
CDR3: ASSSTRDRGDEKLF

V: TRBV4-2
J: TRBJ1-1
CDR3: ASSPLSEEEAF

V: TRBV9
J: TRBJ2-3
CDR3: ASSVSYTPTDTQY

V: TRBV11-2
J: TRBJ2-1
CDR3: ASSSLGTGTAYNEQF

V: TRBV5-6
J: TRBJ1-3
CDR3: ASSLPSGNTIY

V: TRBV5-4
J: TRBJ1-2
CDR3: ASNLGGGTGSTYGYT

V: TRBV27
J: TRBJ2-3
CDR3: ASSFSRADTQY

V: TRBV7-2
J: TRBJ2-7
CDR3: ASSWTMGYEQY

V: TRBV30
J: TRBJ1-1
CDR3: AWTRQGNTEAF

V: TRBV9
J: TRBJ2-1
CDR3: ASSATESSYNEQF

V: TRBV7-2
J: TRBJ2-5
CDR3: ASSLALRGRETQY

V: TRBV5-5
J: TRBJ2-1
CDR3: ASSSTMGAYNEQF

V: TRBV7-3
J: TRBJ2-2
CDR3: ASSFVGGNTGELF